The sequence of this T cell receptor beta chain was determined in a study of cytomegalovirus exposure and HLA in healthy donors. The wider study: Findings of an earlier analysis included about 100 million unique TCR beta sequences from roughly 180 million T cells. Broader study findings: A classifier reportedly called cytomegalovirus status with high sensitivity and specificity. Some highly shared sequence variants likely arose as a pipeline artifact. As a later analysis showed, several of the most significant clusters appeared to be linked to common viral pathogens.

As concerns this clone: As yet, its antigen is unknown.

With 3 bases removed from V and 0 bases from J, the gap between germline ends came to 5 bases. Germline CDR1 reads SGHTA; CDR2 reads FQGNSA. There are 13 residues in the CDR3. Primers for the PCR totalled 60 Vbeta and 13 Jbeta. Some clones are missing from TCRdb's copy, which holds only in-frame ones; the method was immunoSEQ multiplex PCR. The sample holds fewer than 200,000 clones; about four fifths are singletons and the top ten take over 4.5%. The J gene is TRBJ1-1, the V gene TRBV7-2; D not resolved. This clonotype was sampled from a young woman in good health and CMV-seropositive. Sequenced: PBMCs. The CDR3, as DNA: TGTGCCAGCAGCTTTGGCATGAACACTGAAGCTTTCTTT. It specifies CASSFGMNTEAFF.